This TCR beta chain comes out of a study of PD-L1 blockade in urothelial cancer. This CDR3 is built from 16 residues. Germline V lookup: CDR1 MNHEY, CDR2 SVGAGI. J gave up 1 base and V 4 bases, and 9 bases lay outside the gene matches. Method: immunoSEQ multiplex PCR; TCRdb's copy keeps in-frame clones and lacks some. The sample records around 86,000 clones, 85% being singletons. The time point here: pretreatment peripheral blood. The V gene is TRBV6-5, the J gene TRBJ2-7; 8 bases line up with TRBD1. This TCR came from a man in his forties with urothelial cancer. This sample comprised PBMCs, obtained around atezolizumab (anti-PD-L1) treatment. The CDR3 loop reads CASSSRGTGGSYEQYF. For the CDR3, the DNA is TGTGCCAGCAGTTCCCGCGGGACAGGAGGTTCCTACGAGCAGTACTTC.